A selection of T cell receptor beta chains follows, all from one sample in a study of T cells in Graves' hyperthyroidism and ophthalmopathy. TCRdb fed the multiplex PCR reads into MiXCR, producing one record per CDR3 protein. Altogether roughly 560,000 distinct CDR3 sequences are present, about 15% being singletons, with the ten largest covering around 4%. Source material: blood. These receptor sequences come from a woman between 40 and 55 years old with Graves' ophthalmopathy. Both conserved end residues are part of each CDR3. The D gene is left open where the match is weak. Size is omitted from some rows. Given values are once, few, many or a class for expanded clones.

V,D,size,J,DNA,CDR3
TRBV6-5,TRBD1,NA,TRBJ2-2,TGTGCCAGCAGTTACTCGAGTACAGGGGACCGGGAGCTGTTTTTT,CASSYSSTGDRELFF
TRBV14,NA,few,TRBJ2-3,TGTGCCAGCAGCCAACCCAGGAGCACAGATACGCAGTATTTT,CASSQPRSTDTQYF
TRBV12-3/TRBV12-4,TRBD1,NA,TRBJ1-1,TGTGCCAGCAGAAGAGGGGGTACCGGGACAGGGGTTGGCACTGAAGCTTTCTTT,CASRRGGTGTGVGTEAFF
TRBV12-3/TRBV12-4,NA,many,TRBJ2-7,TGTGCCAGCAGTTTCGGGAGTGCCTACGAGCAGTACTTC,CASSFGSAYEQYF
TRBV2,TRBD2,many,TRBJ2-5,TGTGCCAGCAGCCGAGCCTCTAGCGGGAGGGCCAGGGAGACCCAGTACTTC,CASSRASSGRARETQYF
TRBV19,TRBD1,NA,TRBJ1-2,TGTGCCAGTAGCTCCAAGGAGACAGGGGGCGTCTACACCTTC,CASSSKETGGVYTF
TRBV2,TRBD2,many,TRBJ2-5,TGTGCCAGCCGCACGGGACTAGCGGAAGAGACCCAGTACTTC,CASRTGLAEETQYF
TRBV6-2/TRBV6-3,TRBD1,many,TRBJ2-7,TGTGCCAGCAGTTGGGGACAGACCTACGAGCAGTACTTC,CASSWGQTYEQYF
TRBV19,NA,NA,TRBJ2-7,TGTGCCAGTAGTCCCCGGGACGGGGACTACGAGCAGTACTTC,CASSPRDGDYEQYF
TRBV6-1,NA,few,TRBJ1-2,TGTGCCAGCAGTGACCAGGGCCTGGGGGGCTACACCTTC,CASSDQGLGGYTF
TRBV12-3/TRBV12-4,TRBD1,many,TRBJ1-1,TGTGCCAGCAGAGACACAGGGGGCGCGACTGAAGCTTTCTTT,CASRDTGGATEAFF
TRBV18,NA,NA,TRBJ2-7,TGTGCCAGCTCACCAGAAGGGCAGAGCGAGCAGTACTTC,CASSPEGQSEQYF
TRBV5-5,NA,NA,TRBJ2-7,TGTGCCAGCAGCTGGGGGGAGGACAGCAACTACGAGCAGTACTTC,CASSWGEDSNYEQYF
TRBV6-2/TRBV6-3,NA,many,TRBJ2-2,TGTGCCAGCAGCCTCGGGTTTTCCGGGGAGCTGTTTTTT,CASSLGFSGELFF
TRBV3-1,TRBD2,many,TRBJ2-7,TGTGCCAGCAGCCCTCAGCGGGAAAAGGACGAGCAGTACTTC,CASSPQREKDEQYF
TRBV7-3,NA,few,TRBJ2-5,TGTGCCAGCAGCCGGGACAGCGGGAACGGAGAGACCCAGTACTTC,CASSRDSGNGETQYF
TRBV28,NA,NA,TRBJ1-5,TGTGCCAGCAGGCCAGCGGAGCAGTATAGCAATCAGCCCCAGCATTTT,CASRPAEQYSNQPQHF
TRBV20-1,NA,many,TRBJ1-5,TGCAGTGCTAGAGACCCCGTTAATCAGCCCCAGCATTTT,CSARDPVNQPQHF
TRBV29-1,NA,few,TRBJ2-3,TGCAGCGCCTCGGGGGACAACACAGATACGCAGTATTTT,CSASGDNTDTQYF
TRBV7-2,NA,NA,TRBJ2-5,TGTGCCAGCAGCGATGGAGGAGCGAGCGAGACCCAGTACTTC,CASSDGGASETQYF
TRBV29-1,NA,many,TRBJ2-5,TGCAGCGTTGACCCCTTGGGCCAGGGAGAGACCCAGTACTTC,CSVDPLGQGETQYF
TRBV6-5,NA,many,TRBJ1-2,TGTGCCAGCAGTTATGGGGAGGTCGGTGGCTACACCTTC,CASSYGEVGGYTF
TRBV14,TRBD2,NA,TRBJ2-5,TGTGCCAGCAGCCCTGGACTAGCGGAGTACCAAGAGACCCAGTACTTC,CASSPGLAEYQETQYF